Each of the 20 T cell receptor beta chains below was sequenced from the same sample in a study of T cells in Graves' hyperthyroidism and ophthalmopathy. Amplification targeted TCR beta CDR3 regions from RNA transcripts. When the TCR CDR3 underwent first-round RT-PCR, the HTBI primer set was used. TCRdb analysed the multiplex PCR reads with MiXCR anew, one entry per CDR3 protein. The repertoire includes about 260,000 distinct CDR3 sequences, roughly 15% of them detected once, and around 26% sits in the top ten. Input material: blood. The source of these receptors is a young woman with Graves' ophthalmopathy.

Of note for this clonotype: This could be a read error, since a much larger clone is one nucleotide away. V is TRBV27 and J is TRBJ2-3; D gene ambiguous. The CDR3 contains 12 residues. The germline CDR1 and CDR2 sequences are MNHEY and SMNVEV (reference sequence). V dropped 4 bases and J dropped 6 bases, with 8 bases sitting between them. CDR3 protein: CASSSTRDTQYF. The DNA of the CDR3 is TGTGCCAGCAGTTCAACCAGGGATACGCAGTATTTT.

In this sample, this clonotype turned up many times. V and J are TRBV20-1 and TRBJ2-7; possibly TRBD1 for D (6 bases). Germline-derived CDR1 and CDR2 are DFQATT and SNEGSKA (reference sequence). V was cut by 0 bases and J by 4 bases, with 16 bases left in between. This CDR3 contains 15 residues. The CDR3 spells CSARDQGGRRYEQYF. In nucleotides, the CDR3 is TGCAGTGCTAGAGATCAAGGGGGACGAAGATACGAGCAGTACTTC.

This clonotype was seen repeatedly, ten times or more. The gene calls are TRBV7-2 and TRBJ1-2; the match to TRBD1 covers 9 bases. Trimming took 0 bases from V and 4 from J; bases not matched to a gene: 3. The CDR3 spans 15 residues. Looked up from germline, CDR1 is SGHTA and CDR2 is FQGNSA. CDR3 sequence (DNA): TGTGCCAGCAGCTTAGCGACAGGGGGTGGCTATGGCTACACCTTC. Its protein is CASSLATGGGYGYTF.

This clonotype was seen repeatedly, ten times or more. The gene calls are TRBV18 and TRBJ1-1; 7 nucleotides agree with TRBD1. J lost 1 base, V lost 3 bases, and 5 bases had no gene match. CDR3 size: 15 residues. The germline V gene encodes CDR1 KGHSH and CDR2 LQKENI. The CDR3 sequence: CASSPWTGPNTEAFF. CDR3 coding DNA: TGTGCCAGCTCACCTTGGACAGGTCCGAACACTGAAGCTTTCTTT. Based on the CDR3 plus reference TRBV18 and TRBJ1-1, the full variable domain is NAGVMQNPRHLVRRRGQEARLRCSPMKGHSHVYWYRQLPEEGLKFMVYLQKENIIDESGMPKERFSAEFPKEGPSILRIQQVVRGDSAAYFCASSPWTGPNTEAFFGQGTRLTVV.

This clonotype was recorded at least ten times. The chain combines TRBV10-1 with TRBJ2-1, with 8 bases aligning to TRBD1. CDR1 is WNHNN and CDR2 is SYGVQD in the germline V gene (reference sequence). The CDR3 runs to 15 residues. Unmatched junction bases numbered 8, after V lost 5 bases and J lost 5 bases. The CDR3 DNA reads as TGCGCCAGCAGTCCAACCGGGACAGGCAACAATGAGCAGTTCTTC. Amino acids: CASSPTGTGNNEQFF.

This clonotype occurred many times. The CDR3 DNA reads as TGCAGTGCTGACAAGGGGGAGGAGGTCACAGATACGCAGTATTTT. It is translated as CSADKGEEVTDTQYF. The chain joins TRBV20-1 to TRBJ2-3; D tentatively fits TRBD1 or TRBD2 (6 bases each). CDR1 and CDR2 (germline): DFQATT, SNEGSKA (reference sequence). The CDR3 has 15 residues. V was clipped by 5 bases and J by 2 bases, with 17 bases between them.

This clonotype was recorded many times. The rearrangement links TRBV15 to TRBJ1-6; D may be TRBD1 (5 bases). CDR1 and CDR2 from the germline V gene are LNHNV and YYDKDF (reference sequence). V was clipped by 0 bases and J by 14 bases, with 17 bases between them. This CDR3 spans 15 amino acids. The CDR3 coding sequence is TGTGCCACCAGCAGAGATTCGGGGCAGGGCCGGGCCCTCCACTTT. Protein product: CATSRDSGQGRALHF.

This clonotype was found a few times. The chain is built from TRBV9 and TRBJ2-3; possibly TRBD1 for D (5 bases). The CDR3 spans 15 residues. Germline CDR1 SGDLS, CDR2 YYNGEE. V lost 0 bases and J lost 3, with 11 bases in between. The CDR3 coding sequence is TGTGCCAGCAGCGTAGAGGGGTTGGGGACAGATACGCAGTATTTT. This encodes CASSVEGLGTDTQYF.

This clonotype was recorded a few times. J is TRBJ2-7 and V is TRBV27; 11 bases agree with TRBD1. Germline V CDR1 and CDR2: MNHEY, SMNVEV (reference sequence). The length of the CDR3 is 17 residues. Germline trimming cut 0 bases from V and 0 bases from J; bases unmatched to any gene: 4. CDR3 sequence (DNA): TGTGCCAGCAGTTTATCCTCGGGACAGGGGGACTCCTACGAGCAGTACTTC. Its protein product is CASSLSSGQGDSYEQYF.

The CDR3 is CASGGETGTDTQYF. CDR3 nucleotide sequence: TGTGCCAGTGGGGGGGAGACGGGCACAGATACGCAGTATTTT. J is TRBJ2-3 and V is TRBV19; 7 nucleotides match TRBD2. The V segment lost 8 bases and the J segment 1 base; nucleotides outside the gene matches: 6. The CDR3 spans 14 residues. The V gene's germline CDR1 is LNHDA and CDR2 SQIVND (reference sequence).

This clonotype has a count of ten or more. The chain uses TRBV18 and TRBJ2-3; 7 bases line up with TRBD2. CDR3 size: 16 residues. CDR1 KGHSH and CDR2 LQKENI come from the germline V gene. Trimming at V came to 3 bases and at J to 0 bases, leaving 6 bases not matched to a gene. CDR3 region: CASSPGLGGSTDTQYF. The CDR3 DNA sequence: TGTGCCAGCTCACCTGGACTAGGTGGGAGCACAGATACGCAGTATTTT.

This clonotype showed up many times. The DNA is left out, because the CDR3 cannot be placed on it with certainty; the CDR3 is given as TCRdb lists it. The V call is TRBV6-1, the J call TRBJ1-3. From its first to its last residue, the CDR3 has 15 amino acids. In germline, CDR1 is MNHNS, CDR2 SASEGT. CDR3 sequence reads: CASSSSASSGNTIYF.

The sample holds many counts of this clonotype. V is TRBV20-1 and J is TRBJ1-1; no definite D call. CDR3 length equals 14 residues. Trimming cost V 2 bases and J 4 bases, with 14 bases left between them. Germline V gene lookup returns CDR1 DFQATT and CDR2 SNEGSKA (reference sequence). CDR3 in amino acids: CSARLVGSGTEAFF. DNA of the CDR3: TGCAGTGCTAGACTCGTGGGGTCGGGCACTGAAGCTTTCTTT.

This chain links TRBV5-1 with TRBJ2-1; D may be TRBD2 (6 bases). Germline V gene data show CDR1 as SGHRS and CDR2 as YFSETQ. The CDR3 has 15 residues. V was trimmed by 4 bases and J by 6 bases, leaving 17 bases between them. CDR3 sequence: CASSPTRRAGNEQFF. The CDR3 coding sequence is TGCGCCAGCAGCCCAACCAGGAGGGCCGGCAATGAGCAGTTCTTC.

This clonotype was recorded at least ten times. This chain connects TRBV20-1 to TRBJ1-5; D not certain. This CDR3 spans 13 amino acids. V shed 1 base and J shed 1 base, with 5 bases lying between them. The germline V gene has CDR1 DFQATT and CDR2 SNEGSKA (reference sequence). The CDR3 region has the DNA TGCAGTGCTAGAGTCCAAAGCAATCAGCCCCAGCATTTT. Protein product: CSARVQSNQPQHF.

This clonotype was detected many times. This chain uses TRBV2 with TRBJ2-3, with D perhaps matching TRBD2 (6 bases). Germline-derived CDR1 and CDR2 are SNHLY and FYNNEI. CDR3 length: 14 amino acids. Trimming removed 4 bases at V and 0 bases at J, with 8 bases between. Here the CDR3 DNA reads TGTGCCAGCAGTGCGGGACTCAGCACAGATACGCAGTATTTT. This encodes CASSAGLSTDTQYF.

The chain recombines TRBV20-1 with TRBJ2-5, with D unresolved. The CDR3 is made up of 15 amino acids. The ends were cut back, 0 bases at V and 5 bases at J, with 16 bases in the middle. Looked up from germline, CDR1 is DFQATT and CDR2 is SNEGSKA (reference sequence). CDR3 sequence (DNA): TGCAGTGCTAGAGAAGAATCGCGGAGTGTGGAGACCCAGTACTTC. Translation gives CSAREESRSVETQYF.

This rearrangement joins TRBV5-5 to TRBJ1-4; perhaps TRBD1 as D (6 bases). V lost 4 bases, J lost 0 bases, and 10 bases lay in between. This CDR3 has 15 amino acids. The V gene's germline CDR1 is SGHKS and CDR2 YYEKEE (reference sequence). CDR3 loop: CASSLDRSTNEKLFF. CDR3 nucleotide sequence: TGTGCCAGCAGCCTAGACAGGTCAACTAATGAAAAACTGTTTTTT.

There are many counts of this clonotype. The genes are TRBV5-1 and TRBJ2-2; 7 bases align to TRBD1. The V gene's germline CDR1 is SGHRS and CDR2 YFSETQ. The CDR3 has 15 amino acids. With 0 bases clipped from V and 4 bases from J, the junction kept 3 bases outside the gene matches. The CDR3 reads CASSLGPGGTGELFF. The CDR3 nucleotides read TGCGCCAGCAGCTTGGGTCCAGGGGGCACCGGGGAGCTGTTTTTT.

V and J are TRBV6-2 or TRBV6-3 and TRBJ2-1, with 7 bases lining up with TRBD2. Germline V gives CDR1 MNHEY, CDR2 SVGEGT. V lost 2 bases to trimming and J lost 10 bases; unmatched junction nucleotides: 5. CDR3 length: 13 amino acids. The DNA of the CDR3 is TGTGCCAGCAGTTACCTTGAAGCGGGGGAGCAGTTCTTC. Its translation is CASSYLEAGEQFF.